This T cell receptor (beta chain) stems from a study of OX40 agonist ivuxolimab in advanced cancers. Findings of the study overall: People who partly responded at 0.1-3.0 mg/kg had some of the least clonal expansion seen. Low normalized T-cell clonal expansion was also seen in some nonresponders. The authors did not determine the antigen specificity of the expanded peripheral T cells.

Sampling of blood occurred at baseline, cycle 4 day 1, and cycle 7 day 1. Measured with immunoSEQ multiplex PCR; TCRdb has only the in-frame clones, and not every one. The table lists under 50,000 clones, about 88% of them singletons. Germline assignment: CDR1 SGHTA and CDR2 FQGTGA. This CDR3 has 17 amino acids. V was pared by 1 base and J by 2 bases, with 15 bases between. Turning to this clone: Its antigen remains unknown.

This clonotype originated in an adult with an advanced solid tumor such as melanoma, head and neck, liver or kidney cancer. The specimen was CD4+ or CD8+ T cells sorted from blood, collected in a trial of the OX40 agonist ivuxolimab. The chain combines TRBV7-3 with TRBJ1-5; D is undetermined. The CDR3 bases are TGTGCCAGCAGCTTAAGTGACGGGCAGTGGGGCAATCAGCCCCAGCATTTT. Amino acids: CASSLSDGQWGNQPQHF.